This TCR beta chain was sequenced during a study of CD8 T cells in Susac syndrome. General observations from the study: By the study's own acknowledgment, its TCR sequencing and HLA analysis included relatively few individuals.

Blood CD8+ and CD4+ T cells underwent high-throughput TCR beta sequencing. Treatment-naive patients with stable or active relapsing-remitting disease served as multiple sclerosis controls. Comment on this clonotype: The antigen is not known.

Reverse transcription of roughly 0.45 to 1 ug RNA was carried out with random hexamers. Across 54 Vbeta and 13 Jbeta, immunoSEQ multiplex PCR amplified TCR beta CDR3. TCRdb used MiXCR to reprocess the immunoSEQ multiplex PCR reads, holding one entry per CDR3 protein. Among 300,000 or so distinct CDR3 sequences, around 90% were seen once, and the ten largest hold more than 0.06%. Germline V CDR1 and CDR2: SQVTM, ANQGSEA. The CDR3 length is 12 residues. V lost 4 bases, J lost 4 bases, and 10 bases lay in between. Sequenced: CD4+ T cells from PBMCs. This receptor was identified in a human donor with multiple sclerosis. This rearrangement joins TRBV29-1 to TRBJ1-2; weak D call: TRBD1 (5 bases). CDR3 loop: CSVVAGLYGYTF. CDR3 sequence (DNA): TGCAGCGTTGTAGCAGGGCTCTATGGCTACACCTTC.